This T cell receptor beta chain stems from a study of blood T cell repertoires in COVID-19. Overall study: Samples representing acute and convalescent COVID-19 were sourced from the United States, Italy and Spain. PBMCs, B-cell-depleted T cells, or T cells provided the cDNA or gDNA that made up the material.

As originally analysed: Reference gene primers were amplified, and this amplification served to estimate nucleated cell counts. The protocol was immunoSEQ multiplex PCR, while the TCRdb copy is restricted to in-frame clones and leaves out a portion. The V and J calls and clone size come from that table; D and trimming were worked out from the DNA. The profile shows about 68,000 clones, 80% to 90% of them singletons. The CDR3 contains 16 residues. CDR1 is LNHDA and CDR2 is SQIVND in the germline V gene (reference sequence). Trimming took 7 bases from V and 5 from J; bases not matched to a gene: 14. The source is a human donor in a cohort sampled during active COVID-19. The chain is built from TRBV19 and TRBJ2-5; 9 bases line up with TRBD2. Sequences were obtained from peripheral blood. This CDR3 reads CASTHSAGGPGETQYF. In nucleotides, the CDR3 is TGTGCCAGTACACACTCTGCGGGAGGGCCGGGGGAGACCCAGTACTTC.